A single TCR beta chain is shown here with its context. What it binds is unknown. The protocol was immunoSEQ multiplex PCR, while the TCRdb copy is restricted to in-frame clones and leaves out a portion. The table has about 45,000 clones, roughly 84% seen once. This CDR3 contains 15 residues. The germline CDR1 and CDR2 sequences are SGHTA and FQGTGA. J gave up 5 bases and V 4 bases, and 8 bases lay outside the gene matches. The data originate from a study of OX40 agonist ivuxolimab in advanced cancers. Notes on the study in general: Expanded clones were, on average, more numerous in CD8+ T cells than in CD4+. Determination of antigen specificity was not performed for the expanded peripheral T cells.

This clonotype was obtained from an adult with an advanced solid tumor such as melanoma, head and neck, liver or kidney cancer. Sequences were derived from CD4+ or CD8+ T cells sorted from blood, sampled in a trial of the OX40 agonist ivuxolimab. J is TRBJ1-2 and V is TRBV7-3; TRBD1 matches 9 bases. CDR3 nucleotides: TGTGCCAGCAGCTCCACAGGGGGCAGGGGATATGGCTACACCTTC. Translated: CASSSTGGRGYGYTF.